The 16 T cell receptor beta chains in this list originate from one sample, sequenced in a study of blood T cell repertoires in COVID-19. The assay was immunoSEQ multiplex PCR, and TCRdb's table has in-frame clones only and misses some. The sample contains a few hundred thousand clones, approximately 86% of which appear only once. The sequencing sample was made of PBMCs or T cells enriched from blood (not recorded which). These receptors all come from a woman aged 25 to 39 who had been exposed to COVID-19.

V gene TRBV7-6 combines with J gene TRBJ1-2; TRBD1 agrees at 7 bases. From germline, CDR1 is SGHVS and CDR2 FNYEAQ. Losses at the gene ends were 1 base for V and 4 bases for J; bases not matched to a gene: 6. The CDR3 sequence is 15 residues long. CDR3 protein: CASSLEGDRAYGYTF. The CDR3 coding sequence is TGTGCCAGCAGCTTAGAGGGTGACAGGGCCTATGGCTACACCTTC. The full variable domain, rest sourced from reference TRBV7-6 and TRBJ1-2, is GAGVSQSPRYKVTKRGQDVALRCDPISGHVSLYWYRQALGQGPEFLTYFNYEAQQDKSGLPNDRFSAERPEGSISTLTIQRTEQRDSAMYRCASSLEGDRAYGYTFGSGTRLTVV.

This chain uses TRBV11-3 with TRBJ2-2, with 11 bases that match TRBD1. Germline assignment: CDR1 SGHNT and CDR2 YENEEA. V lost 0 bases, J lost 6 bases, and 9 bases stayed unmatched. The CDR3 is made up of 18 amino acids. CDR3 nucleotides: TGTGCCAGCAGCTTAGACCGGGTTGGGACAGGGGGACCCGGGGAGCTGTTTTTT. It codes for CASSLDRVGTGGPGELFF.

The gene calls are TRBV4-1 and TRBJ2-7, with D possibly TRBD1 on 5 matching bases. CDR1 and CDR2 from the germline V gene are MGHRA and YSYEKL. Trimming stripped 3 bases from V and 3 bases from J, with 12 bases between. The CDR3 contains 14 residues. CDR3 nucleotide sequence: TGCGCCAGCAGCCACGAGTGGGGCGGCTACGAGCAGTACTTC. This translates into CASSHEWGGYEQYF.

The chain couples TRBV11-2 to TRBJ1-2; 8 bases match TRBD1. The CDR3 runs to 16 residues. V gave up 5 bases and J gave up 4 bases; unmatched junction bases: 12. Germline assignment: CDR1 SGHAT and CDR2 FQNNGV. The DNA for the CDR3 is TGTGCCAGCAGCCCCCACGGGACAGGAGGTCTCTATGGCTACACCTTC. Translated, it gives CASSPHGTGGLYGYTF.

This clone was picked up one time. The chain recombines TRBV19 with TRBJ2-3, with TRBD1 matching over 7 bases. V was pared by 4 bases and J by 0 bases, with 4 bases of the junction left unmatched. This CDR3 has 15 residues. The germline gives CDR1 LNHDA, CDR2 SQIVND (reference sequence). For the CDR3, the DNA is TGTGCCAGTAGTAGGGGACAGTCTAGCACAGATACGCAGTATTTT. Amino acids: CASSRGQSSTDTQYF.

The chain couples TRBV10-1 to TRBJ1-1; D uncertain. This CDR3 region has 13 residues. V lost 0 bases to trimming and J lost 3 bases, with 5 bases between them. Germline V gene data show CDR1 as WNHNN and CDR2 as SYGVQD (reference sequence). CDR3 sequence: CASSESVHTEAFF. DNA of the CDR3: TGCGCCAGCAGTGAGTCCGTCCACACTGAAGCTTTCTTT.

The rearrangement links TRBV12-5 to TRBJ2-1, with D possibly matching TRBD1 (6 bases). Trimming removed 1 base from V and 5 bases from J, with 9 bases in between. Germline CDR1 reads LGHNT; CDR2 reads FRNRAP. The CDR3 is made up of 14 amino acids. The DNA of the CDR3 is TGTGCTAGTGGTTTGGGGACAGATAACAATGAGCAGTTCTTC. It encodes CASGLGTDNNEQFF.

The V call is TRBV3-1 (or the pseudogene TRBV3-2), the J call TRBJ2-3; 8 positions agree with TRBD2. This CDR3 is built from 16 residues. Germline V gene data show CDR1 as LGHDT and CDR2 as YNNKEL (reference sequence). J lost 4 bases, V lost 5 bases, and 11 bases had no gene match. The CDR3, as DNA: TGTGCCAGCAGCATAAAGCGGGGGCCGAGGGCAGATACGCAGTATTTT. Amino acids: CASSIKRGPRADTQYF.

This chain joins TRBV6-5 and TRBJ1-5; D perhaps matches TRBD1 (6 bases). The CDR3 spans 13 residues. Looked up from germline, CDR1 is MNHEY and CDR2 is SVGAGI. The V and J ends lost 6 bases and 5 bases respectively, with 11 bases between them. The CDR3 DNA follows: TGTGCCAGCAGAGATCCAGGGGATCAGCCCCAGCATTTT. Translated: CASRDPGDQPQHF.

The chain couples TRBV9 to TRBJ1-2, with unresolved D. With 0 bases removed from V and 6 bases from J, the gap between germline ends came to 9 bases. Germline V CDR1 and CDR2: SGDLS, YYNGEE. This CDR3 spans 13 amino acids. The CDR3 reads CASSVEVGDGYTF. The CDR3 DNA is TGTGCCAGCAGCGTAGAAGTCGGAGATGGCTACACCTTC.

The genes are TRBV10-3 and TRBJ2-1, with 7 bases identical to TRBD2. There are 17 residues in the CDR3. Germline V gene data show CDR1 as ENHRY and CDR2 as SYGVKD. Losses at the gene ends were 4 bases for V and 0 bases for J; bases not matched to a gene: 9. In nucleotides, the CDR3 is TGTGCCATCAGTGGGGGGGGATCCCCATTCTCCTACAATGAGCAGTTCTTC. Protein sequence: CAISGGGSPFSYNEQFF.

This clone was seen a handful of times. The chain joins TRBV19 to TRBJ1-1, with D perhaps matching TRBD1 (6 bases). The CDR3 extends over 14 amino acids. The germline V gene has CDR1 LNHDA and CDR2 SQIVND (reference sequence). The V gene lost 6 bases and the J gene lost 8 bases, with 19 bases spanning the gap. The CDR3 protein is CASRLQGGTAEAFF. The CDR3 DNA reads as TGTGCCAGTAGGTTACAGGGAGGGACGGCCGAAGCTTTCTTT.

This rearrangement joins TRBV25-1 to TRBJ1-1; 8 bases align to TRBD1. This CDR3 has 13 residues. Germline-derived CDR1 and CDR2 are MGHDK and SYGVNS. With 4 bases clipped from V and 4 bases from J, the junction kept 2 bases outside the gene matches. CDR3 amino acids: CASSGGTGTEAFF. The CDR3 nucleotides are TGTGCCAGCAGTGGAGGGACAGGCACTGAAGCTTTCTTT.

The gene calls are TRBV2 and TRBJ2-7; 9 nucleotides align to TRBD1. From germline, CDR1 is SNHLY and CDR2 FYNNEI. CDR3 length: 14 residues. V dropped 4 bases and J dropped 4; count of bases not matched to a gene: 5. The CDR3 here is CASSVWTGEYEQYF. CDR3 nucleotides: TGTGCCAGCAGTGTGTGGACAGGGGAGTACGAGCAGTACTTC.

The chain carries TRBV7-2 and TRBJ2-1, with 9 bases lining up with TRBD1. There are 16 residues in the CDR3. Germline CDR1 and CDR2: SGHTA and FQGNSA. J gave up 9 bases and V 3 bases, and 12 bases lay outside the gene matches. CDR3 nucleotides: TGTGCCAGCAGCTTGGGATGGGGACAGGGAGTTTCTGAGCAGTTCTTC. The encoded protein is CASSLGWGQGVSEQFF.

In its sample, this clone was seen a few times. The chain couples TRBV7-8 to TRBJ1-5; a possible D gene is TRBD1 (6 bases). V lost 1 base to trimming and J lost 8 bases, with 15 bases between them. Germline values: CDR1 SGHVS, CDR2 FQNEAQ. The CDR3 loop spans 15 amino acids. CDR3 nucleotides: TGTGCCAGCAGCTTAGACTCAGGGGCCCCCAAGCCCCAGCATTTT. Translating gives CASSLDSGAPKPQHF.